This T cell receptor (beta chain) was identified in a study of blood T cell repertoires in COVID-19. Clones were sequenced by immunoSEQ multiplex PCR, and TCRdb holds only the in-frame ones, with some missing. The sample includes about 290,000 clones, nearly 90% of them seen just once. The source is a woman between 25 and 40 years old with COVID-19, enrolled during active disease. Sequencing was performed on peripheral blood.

The CDR3 coding sequence is TGCGCCAGCAGCTTGGAAGGGGGGGCCTCCTATAATTCACCCCTCCACTTT. Translation: CASSLEGGASYNSPLHF. The V call is TRBV5-1, the J call TRBJ1-6; TRBD1 might be the D (6 bases). Trimming shortened V by 0 bases and J by 0 bases, and 10 bases separated the two germline ends. From germline, CDR1 is SGHRS and CDR2 YFSETQ. The CDR3 extends over 17 amino acids.